The sequence of this T cell receptor beta chain was determined in a study of cytomegalovirus exposure and HLA in healthy donors. The wider study: HLA-typed donors were the source of about 85 million unique TCRs, which an early data release held. Study results and limitations: Presence/absence analysis assumed near-uniform sequencing depth across donors. Association of a missense DCLRE1C variant with TCR beta V- and J-gene trimming was reported in a later analysis.

As concerns this clone: No antigen is known for it.

Use of 60 Vbeta and 13 Jbeta primers characterized the PCR. Data came from immunoSEQ multiplex PCR; TCRdb stores just in-frame clones and leaves some out. The table includes 200,000 or so clones, over 70% detected once. The sample was PBMCs. This TCR was sampled from a man between 50 and 59 years old in good health and CMV-seronegative.

This chain's CDR3 is CAWSSWDSSTDTQYF. The DNA of the CDR3 is TGTGCCTGGAGTTCGTGGGACAGTAGCACAGATACGCAGTATTTT. This sequence joins TRBV30 and TRBJ2-3; 7 nucleotides align to TRBD1. V trimming: 2 bases; J trimming: 0 bases; junction bases outside the gene matches: 5. This CDR3 is 15 amino acids long. Germline V gene data show CDR1 as GTSNPN and CDR2 as SVGIG (reference sequence).